These 9 T cell receptor beta chains share one sample of origin, sequenced in a study of technical replicates of blood from a few donors. This table comes from immunoSEQ multiplex PCR, and its TCRdb copy is limited to in-frame clones, with some not included. The sample includes around 69,000 clones, approximately 86% of them seen just once. Input material: PBMCs. Source of these receptors: a human donor in good health. Some clones in this sample may be carry-over from other donors' samples.

The V gene is TRBV15, the J gene TRBJ1-6; D possibly corresponds to TRBD1 (6 bases). The CDR3 totals 15 residues. V was trimmed by 1 base and J by 9 bases, leaving 13 bases between them. From germline, CDR1 is LNHNV and CDR2 YYDKDF (reference sequence). CDR3 nucleotides: TGTGCCACCAGCAGAGTGGGGACACGGGGTTCACCCCTCCACTTT. It translates to CATSRVGTRGSPLHF.

V usage is TRBV27 and J usage is TRBJ2-5, with D hard to call. The CDR3 extends over 15 amino acids. Germline loops: CDR1 MNHEY, CDR2 SMNVEV (reference sequence). V lost 2 bases and J lost 1, with 11 bases in between. This CDR3 reads CASSLGSGPQETQYF. The CDR3 region has the DNA TGTGCCAGCAGTTTAGGTTCTGGGCCCCAAGAGACCCAGTACTTC.

The V and J genes are TRBV11-3 and TRBJ2-5, with 12 bases that match TRBD2. This CDR3 region has 14 residues. Germline V gives CDR1 SGHNT, CDR2 YENEEA. V dropped 5 bases and J dropped 4; count of bases not matched to a gene: 2. The chain's CDR3 is CASSMGLAGETQYF. The CDR3 DNA follows: TGTGCCAGCAGCATGGGACTAGCGGGAGAGACCCAGTACTTC. The full variable domain, in which reference TRBV11-3 and TRBJ2-5 provide the parts outside the CDR3, is EAGVVQSPRYKIIEKKQPVAFWCNPISGHNTLYWYLQNLGQGPELLIRYENEEAVDDSQLPKDRFSAERLKGVDSTLKIQPAELGDSAVYLCASSMGLAGETQYFGPGTRLLVL.

The J gene is TRBJ2-5, the V gene TRBV15, with D possibly matching TRBD2 (5 bases). The CDR3 loop spans 14 amino acids. The ends were cut back, 0 bases at V and 3 bases at J, with 8 bases in the middle. Germline V CDR1 and CDR2: LNHNV, YYDKDF (reference sequence). The CDR3, as DNA: TGTGCCACCAGCAGAGATCGGGGTGAAGAGACCCAGTACTTC. Translating gives CATSRDRGEETQYF.

The V and J genes are TRBV6-5 and TRBJ2-6; D is unresolved. This CDR3 spans 16 amino acids. The V gene's germline CDR1 is MNHEY and CDR2 SVGAGI. The V end lost 0 bases, the J end lost 2 bases, and 8 bases lay between the germline ends. CDR3 sequence: CASSYSSLTGANVLTF. As DNA, the CDR3 is TGTGCCAGCAGTTACTCTAGTTTGACTGGGGCCAACGTCCTGACTTTC.

The rearrangement links TRBV5-6 to TRBJ2-1; D remains ambiguous. CDR1 is SGHDT, CDR2 YYEEEE, per germline. The V end lost 4 bases, the J end lost 4 bases, and 15 bases lay between the germline ends. This CDR3 is 15 amino acids long. For the CDR3, the DNA is TGTGCCAGCAGCCTAGATACCGCGCCATACAATGAGCAGTTCTTC. This translates into CASSLDTAPYNEQFF.

J is TRBJ2-1 and V is TRBV19, with 8 positions matching TRBD2. Germline CDR1 and CDR2: LNHDA and SQIVND (reference sequence). The junction had 8 bases not matched to a gene; V was cut back by 6 bases and J by 1 base. The length of the CDR3 is 16 residues. CDR3 DNA sequence: TGTGCCAGTAGAACTACTAGCGGAACGTCCTACAATGAGCAGTTCTTC. Residues: CASRTTSGTSYNEQFF.

The gene calls are TRBV9 and TRBJ2-3; no clear D gene. Germline V gives CDR1 SGDLS, CDR2 YYNGEE. Trimming took 2 bases from V and 2 from J, leaving 6 bases between them. The CDR3 is 13 residues long. The CDR3 protein is CASSVGNTDTQYF. CDR3 sequence (DNA): TGTGCCAGCAGCGTGGGCAACACAGATACGCAGTATTTT.

This sequence joins TRBV7-7 and TRBJ2-5; D call uncertain. V was shortened by 5 bases and J by 4 bases, with 11 bases between the two germline ends. There are 13 residues in the CDR3. CDR1 and CDR2 (germline): SSHAT, FNYEAQ (reference sequence). CDR3 region: CASSLNYGETQYF. The DNA for the CDR3 is TGTGCCAGCAGCCTAAACTATGGAGAGACCCAGTACTTC.